These 28 T cell receptor beta chains were all obtained from the same sample, sequenced in a study of T-cell memory formation after mild COVID-19. TCRdb processed the 5' RACE reads anew with MiXCR; each CDR3 protein has one entry. The table lists some 250,000 distinct CDR3 sequences, roughly a tenth of them singletons. Sequencing was carried out using PBMCs or a T cell subset sorted from them (not recorded which). The receptors shown here come from a man younger than 35 who had mild COVID-19 (a few samples of this study predate the infection). Cell type and time point are not known.

This clonotype appeared a few times. The J gene is TRBJ2-3, the V gene TRBV5-1, with a weak D call TRBD2 (5 bases). Germline V CDR1 and CDR2: SGHRS, YFSETQ. The CDR3 is 16 amino acids. V lost 0 bases to trimming and J lost 7 bases, with 18 bases between them. The CDR3 is CASSLGGSTAGNTQYF. The CDR3 nucleotides are TGCGCCAGCAGCTTGGGAGGGTCGACCGCCGGGAATACGCAGTATTTT. Full variable domain (rest looked up from reference TRBV5-1 and TRBJ2-3): KAGVTQTPRYLIKTRGQQVTLSCSPISGHRSVSWYQQTPGQGLQFLFEYFSETQRNKGNFPGRFSGRQFSNSRSEMNVSTLELGDSALYLCASSLGGSTAGNTQYFGPGTRLTVL.

CDR3 region: CAIRGLAGSYNEQFF. The CDR3 DNA is TGTGCCATCAGGGGACTAGCGGGGTCCTACAATGAGCAGTTCTTC. The V and J genes are TRBV10-3 and TRBJ2-1; 13 nucleotides align to TRBD2. The CDR3 loop spans 15 amino acids. J lost 1 base, V lost 6 bases, and 0 bases had no gene match. Germline CDR1 ENHRY, CDR2 SYGVKD.

This clonotype has only a few counts. The rearrangement uses TRBV4-2 and TRBJ2-5; 8 nucleotides line up with TRBD1. The germline V gene encodes CDR1 LGHNA and CDR2 YNFKEQ. V dropped 4 bases and J dropped 1; count of bases not matched to a gene: 8. The CDR3 spans 16 residues. The CDR3 sequence is CASSRNPGQGQETQYF. The CDR3 DNA is TGTGCCAGCAGCCGGAACCCAGGACAGGGCCAAGAGACCCAGTACTTC.

This clonotype was seen a handful of times. The chain couples TRBV20-1 to TRBJ1-1; weak D call: TRBD1 (5 bases). V was cut by 6 bases and J by 5 bases, with 13 bases left in between. The length of the CDR3 is 12 residues. CDR1 is DFQATT, CDR2 SNEGSKA, per germline (reference sequence). The CDR3 DNA sequence: TGCAGTGCCAAGGGGTCCCGTACTGAAGCTTTCTTT. Its translation: CSAKGSRTEAFF.

This clonotype occurred a few times. This chain links TRBV29-1 with TRBJ2-2, with D unresolved. The CDR3 length is 13 residues. V lost 4 bases and J 4 bases, leaving 10 bases between the germline ends. The germline CDR1 and CDR2 sequences are SQVTM and ANQGSEA. In DNA, the CDR3 is TGCAGCGTTGCTTTCGGTGGCACCGGGGAGCTGTTTTTT. It is translated as CSVAFGGTGELFF.

This clonotype was counted only a few times. CDR3 nucleotides: TGCGCCAGCAGCTTCGAGGGCAATGAGCAGTTCTTC. Amino acid sequence: CASSFEGNEQFF. This chain uses TRBV5-1 with TRBJ2-1, with a possible D match to TRBD2 (5 bases). The V gene lost 2 bases and the J gene lost 6 bases, with 6 bases spanning the gap. This CDR3 comprises 12 residues. Germline V gene sequence: CDR1 SGHRS, CDR2 YFSETQ.

This clonotype has only a few counts. This sequence joins TRBV11-2 and TRBJ2-7; D unclear. Trimming cost V 0 bases and J 9 bases, with 12 bases left between them. CDR1 and CDR2 (germline): SGHAT, FQNNGV. CDR3 length: 13 residues. The CDR3 spells CASSLDYSGLQYV. In DNA form, the CDR3 reads TGTGCCAGCAGCTTAGATTATTCGGGTTTGCAGTACGTC.

This clonotype was found a few times. The chain has TRBV28 and TRBJ2-7, with TRBD1 as a possible D gene (5 bases). Germline assignment: CDR1 MDHEN and CDR2 SYDVKM. This CDR3 is built from 15 residues. Trimming stripped 1 base from V and 0 bases from J, with 10 bases between. CDR3 sequence reads: CASSLSRDHSYEQYF. CDR3 nucleotides: TGTGCCAGCAGTTTATCCAGGGATCACTCCTACGAGCAGTACTTC.

There are a few counts of this clonotype. The rearrangement uses TRBV20-1 and TRBJ2-3; 10 nucleotides align to TRBD1. The germline V gene encodes CDR1 DFQATT and CDR2 SNEGSKA (reference sequence). The CDR3 is 15 residues long. J gave up 5 bases and V 6 bases, and 11 bases lay outside the gene matches. For the CDR3, the DNA is TGCAGTGCCCGAGCCCTGACAGGGGGCAAAGATACGCAGTATTTT. Protein product: CSARALTGGKDTQYF.

The chain links TRBV27 to TRBJ2-1; 7 nucleotides line up with TRBD1. The ends lost 5 bases at V and 5 bases at J; junction bases unmatched: 6. Germline lookup yields CDR1 MNHEY and CDR2 SMNVEV (reference sequence). There are 14 residues in the CDR3. CDR3 sequence: CASSPRQGNNEQFF. The CDR3 DNA is TGTGCCAGCAGTCCTAGACAGGGAAACAATGAGCAGTTCTTC.

As to this clonotype: Germline is not matched at one junction end, which may reflect a read error. J is TRBJ1-2 and V is TRBV10-3, with D possibly being TRBD1 (6 bases). Germline CDR1 ENHRY, CDR2 SYGVKD. The CDR3 has 16 residues. The CDR3 region is CAIQLGVQGFNYGYAF. CDR3 in DNA: TGTGCCATTCAGTTGGGTGTCCAGGGGTTCAACTATGGCTACGCCTTC.

J is TRBJ1-2 and V is TRBV3-1, with a weak D call TRBD1 (5 bases). V was shortened by 0 bases and J by 6 bases, with 14 bases between the two germline ends. Per germline, CDR1 LGHDT and CDR2 YNNKEL (reference sequence). The CDR3 is 15 residues long. The CDR3 reads CASSQEPLTVNGYTF. CDR3 nucleotides: TGTGCCAGCAGCCAAGAGCCTTTGACAGTAAATGGCTACACCTTC.

This clonotype was detected only a few times. The chain employs TRBV6-1 and TRBJ1-1; D unclear. Germline loops: CDR1 MNHNS, CDR2 SASEGT. This CDR3 is 14 amino acids long. V gave up 8 bases and J gave up 3 bases, with 16 bases separating them. CDR3 amino acids: CASGVNGPYTEAFF. In DNA, the CDR3 is TGTGCCAGCGGTGTGAACGGGCCGTACACTGAAGCTTTCTTT.

The rearrangement links TRBV14 to TRBJ2-5; the match to TRBD2 covers 11 bases. The length of the CDR3 is 15 residues. Trimming cost V 4 bases and J 3 bases; bases outside gene matches: 4. Germline values: CDR1 SGHDN, CDR2 FVKESK. CDR3 in amino acids: CASSPGLAVKETQYF. The DNA of the CDR3 is TGTGCCAGCAGCCCGGGACTAGCGGTTAAAGAGACCCAGTACTTC. Full variable domain (outside the CDR3, taken from reference TRBV14 and TRBJ2-5): EAGVTQFPSHSVIEKGQTVTLRCDPISGHDNLYWYRRVMGKEIKFLLHFVKESKQDESGMPNNRFLAERTGGTYSTLKVQPAELEDSGVYFCASSPGLAVKETQYFGPGTRLLVL.

The chain couples TRBV6-5 to TRBJ1-6; D unresolved. Trimming stripped 4 bases from V and 4 bases from J, with 11 bases between. CDR1 MNHEY and CDR2 SVGAGI come from the germline V gene. This CDR3 contains 15 residues. The chain's CDR3 is CASSLRSPYNSPLHF. CDR3 nucleotides: TGTGCCAGCAGTTTACGGAGCCCTTATAATTCACCCCTCCACTTT.

This clonotype was recorded a few times. The chain links TRBV7-2 to TRBJ2-5; TRBD1 agrees at 8 bases. This CDR3 region has 14 residues. Germline-derived CDR1 and CDR2 are SGHTA and FQGNSA. V trimming: 5 bases; J trimming: 3 bases; junction bases outside the gene matches: 5. The DNA of the CDR3 is TGTGCCAGCAGCGCCGGGGACAGGAAAGAGACCCAGTACTTC. It translates to CASSAGDRKETQYF.

This clonotype was found a few times. This chain uses TRBV5-1 with TRBJ2-5, with a possible D match to TRBD1 (5 bases). This CDR3 has 16 residues. CDR1 and CDR2 (germline): SGHRS, YFSETQ. V lost 0 bases and J lost 2, with 14 bases in between. The CDR3 DNA follows: TGCGCCAGCAGCTTGGCCCAGGCAGGGCTTCAAGAGACCCAGTACTTC. Translating it yields CASSLAQAGLQETQYF.

The chain has TRBV28 and TRBJ1-1, with D uncertain. Per germline, CDR1 MDHEN and CDR2 SYDVKM. The V end was cut by 7 bases, the J end by 1 base, with 13 bases between. The CDR3 is 14 amino acids. CDR3 amino acids: CASTTTRGNTEAFF. CDR3 nucleotides: TGTGCCAGCACCACTACCCGGGGGAACACTGAAGCTTTCTTT.

This clonotype was detected only a few times. The chain is built from TRBV4-2 and TRBJ2-1, with D tentatively TRBD2 (6 bases). The V gene lost 2 bases and the J gene lost 5 bases, with 28 bases spanning the gap. Germline lookup yields CDR1 LGHNA and CDR2 YNFKEQ. The CDR3 covers 20 residues. CDR3 nucleotide sequence: TGTGCCAGCAGCCAAAGCGCTTTGGGGGGACCTCGATCCTCTAACAATGAGCAGTTCTTC. Translated: CASSQSALGGPRSSNNEQFF.

The table lists this clonotype with many counts. The chain couples TRBV20-1 to TRBJ2-7; 13 nucleotides line up with TRBD2. CDR3 size: 16 residues. Germline V lookup: CDR1 DFQATT, CDR2 SNEGSKA (reference sequence). The V gene end was trimmed by 2 bases and the J gene end by 3 bases; junction bases not matched to a gene: 7. CDR3 in amino acids: CSARSPGLAGFYEQYV. The CDR3 DNA sequence: TGCAGTGCTAGATCTCCGGGACTAGCGGGGTTCTACGAGCAGTACGTC.

Ten or more counts support this clonotype. The V and J genes are TRBV4-1 and TRBJ2-1, with 7 nucleotides matching TRBD1. J was trimmed by 3 bases and V by 2 bases; bases with no gene match: 10. Germline CDR1 and CDR2: MGHRA and YSYEKL. The CDR3 is made up of 17 amino acids. The CDR3 loop reads CASSQPLGQRHYNEQFF. For the CDR3, the DNA is TGCGCCAGCAGCCAACCCCTGGGACAGAGGCACTACAATGAGCAGTTCTTC.

The rearrangement links TRBV5-6 to TRBJ1-5; D gene uncertain. The CDR3 has 14 amino acids. The V and J ends lost 0 bases and 3 bases respectively, with 7 bases between them. The germline gives CDR1 SGHDT, CDR2 YYEEEE. CDR3 residues: CASSLEANNQPQHF. CDR3 coding DNA: TGTGCCAGCAGCTTGGAGGCGAACAATCAGCCCCAGCATTTT.

The chain combines TRBV21-1 with TRBJ2-5; the table names TRBD2, a call not compared with the DNA. TRBV21-1 represents a pseudogene. The length of the CDR3 is 18 residues. The chain's CDR3 is CASSRTRRLAGGLETQYF. CDR3 nucleotide sequence: TGTGCCAGCAGCCGCACCCGACGACTAGCGGGGGGGTTGGAGACCCAGTACTTC.

The rearrangement joins TRBV5-1 to TRBJ2-7; the D is unclear. CDR1 SGHRS and CDR2 YFSETQ come from the germline V gene. V lost 0 bases and J 2 bases, leaving 9 bases between the germline ends. The CDR3 spans 14 residues. CDR3 loop: CASSLVQSTYEQYF. In DNA, the CDR3 is TGCGCCAGCAGCTTGGTCCAGAGCACCTACGAGCAGTACTTC.

A few counts support this clonotype. The rearrangement joins TRBV7-8 to TRBJ2-2; 10 bases fit TRBD1. Germline V gene lookup returns CDR1 SGHVS and CDR2 FQNEAQ. J lost 0 bases, V lost 11 bases, and 3 bases had no gene match. The CDR3 totals 14 residues. The CDR3 nucleotides read TGTGCCGGGACAGGGGAGGCGAACACCGGGGAGCTGTTTTTT. Residues: CAGTGEANTGELFF.

The genes are TRBV6-5 and TRBJ2-7; D is unclear. The CDR3 has 15 amino acids. Germline V CDR1 and CDR2: MNHEY, SVGAGI. Trimming removed 2 bases from V and 2 bases from J, with 13 bases in between. The CDR3 region has the DNA TGTGCCAGCAGTTACAGCAACACGGGCACCTACGAGCAGTACTTC. Protein product: CASSYSNTGTYEQYF.

This clonotype was observed at least ten times. V gene TRBV6-5 combines with J gene TRBJ2-2, with D tentatively TRBD1 (6 bases). The V end was cut by 6 bases, the J end by 4 bases, with 15 bases between. This CDR3 is built from 15 residues. Germline V gene sequence: CDR1 MNHEY, CDR2 SVGAGI. Written as DNA, the CDR3 is TGTGCCAGCAGCCCAGGGGTTCCGGCCACCGGGGAGCTGTTTTTT. Translation gives CASSPGVPATGELFF.

The J gene is TRBJ2-7, the V gene TRBV15, with D maybe TRBD1 (5 bases). Trimming stripped 3 bases from V and 4 bases from J, with 13 bases between. This CDR3 is 14 amino acids long. CDR1 LNHNV and CDR2 YYDKDF come from the germline V gene (reference sequence). CDR3 sequence (DNA): TGTGCCACCAGCAGGACAGCGACCGATTACGAGCAGTACTTC. This sequence encodes CATSRTATDYEQYF.